The rows below give T cell receptor beta chains drawn from one sample of a study of T cell clusters in autoimmune cytopenias. Reanalyzing the multiplex PCR reads, TCRdb keeps one entry per CDR3 protein, without DNA. The listing contains over 2,500 distinct CDR3 sequences. The sequenced sample was peripheral blood. Receptors were obtained from a human donor with an autoimmune cytopenia or autoimmune hepatitis (not recorded which). CDR3s include the opening cysteine and the closing phenylalanine or tryptophan. The order of the fields is clone size, V gene, J gene, CDR3 protein. Sizes are listed as once, few, many, or a class for an expanded clone.

medium-sized	TRBV5-1	TRBJ2-3	CASRPRGLGTDTQYF
medium-sized	TRBV6-5	TRBJ1-6	CASSYSFNGQASSYNSPLHF
medium-sized	TRBV4-3	TRBJ1-2	CASSQDGGNYGYTF
medium-sized	TRBV19	TRBJ2-1	CASTHRRAGEQFF
medium-sized	TRBV6-5	TRBJ2-2	CACARDSHDTGELFF
medium-sized	TRBV4-3	TRBJ1-2	CASSQDRGQGDGYTF
medium-sized	TRBV6-2/TRBV6-3	TRBJ1-6	CASSRGTGSRPLHF
medium-sized	TRBV12-3/TRBV12-4	TRBJ2-5	CASSAAAGKGQETQYF
medium-sized	TRBV6-2/TRBV6-3	TRBJ2-3	CASSPRRSASTDTQYF
medium-sized	TRBV5-5	TRBJ1-1	CASSLGPNTEAFF
medium-sized	TRBV19	TRBJ2-1	CASTNTGLAGEGYNEQFF
medium-sized	TRBV6-5	TRBJ1-2	CASSYSSFSVRDYGYTF
medium-sized	TRBV6-2/TRBV6-3	TRBJ2-5	CASSFVFETQYF
medium-sized	TRBV12-3/TRBV12-4	TRBJ2-7	CASMMSGYEQYF
medium-sized	TRBV10-3	TRBJ2-3	CAIQEQSTDTQYF
medium-sized	TRBV6-5	TRBJ2-3	CASSGRAALDTQYF
medium-sized	TRBV7-6	TRBJ1-5	CASSLAGPDQPQHF
medium-sized	TRBV6-5	TRBJ2-2	CATDTGQLNTGELFF
medium-sized	TRBV6-5	TRBJ2-4	CASRVRGQGVKNIQYF
medium-sized	TRBV11-1	TRBJ1-2	CASSLDGSYGYTF
medium-sized	TRBV15	TRBJ1-3	CATSRDRGFGNTIYF
medium-sized	TRBV24-1	TRBJ1-1	CATTREDNTEAFF
medium-sized	TRBV6-2/TRBV6-3	TRBJ2-1	CASRQDSSYNEQFF
medium-sized	TRBV6-2/TRBV6-3	TRBJ1-3	CASSYSGIRNTIYF
medium-sized	TRBV6-5	TRBJ2-5	CASSVTSGASTTQYF
medium-sized	TRBV11-1	TRBJ1-2	CASSLTGVNYGYTF
medium-sized	TRBV19	TRBJ1-2	CASSLSRTGGAGYGYTF
medium-sized	TRBV28	TRBJ1-2	CASSLRGINYGYTF
medium-sized	TRBV12-3/TRBV12-4	TRBJ1-3	CASSSQVNTIYF
medium-sized	TRBV30	TRBJ2-1	CAWSVRGSLYNEQFF
medium-sized	TRBV15	TRBJ1-2	CATSREETGIGYTF
medium-sized	TRBV12-3/TRBV12-4	TRBJ1-1	CASSLRENTEAFF
medium-sized	TRBV12-3/TRBV12-4	TRBJ2-2	CASRPDSGELFF
medium-sized	TRBV12-3/TRBV12-4	TRBJ2-7	CASSEHNYEQYF
medium-sized	TRBV7-6	TRBJ2-7	CASSLAAGQAYEQYF
medium-sized	TRBV4-3	TRBJ1-3	CASSQGRGRENTIYF
medium-sized	TRBV20-1	TRBJ2-3	CSAPPPRGNTDTQYF
medium-sized	TRBV5-1	TRBJ2-7	CASWVRGLDEQYF
medium-sized	TRBV19	TRBJ2-7	CASSIRDRGHEQYF
medium-sized	TRBV20-1	TRBJ2-7	CSAPRLAGRVDEQYF
medium-sized	TRBV6-2/TRBV6-3	TRBJ1-2	CASRLSRRQGTSGYTF
medium-sized	TRBV6-5	TRBJ1-1	CASSEMAALSNTEAFF
medium-sized	TRBV30	TRBJ1-6	CAWTRDDSPLHF